This entry concerns a single T cell receptor beta chain. This record comes from a study of blood T cell repertoires in COVID-19. Study context: Material from acute and convalescent COVID-19 was sourced from the United States, Italy and Spain. T cells, B-cell-depleted T cells, or PBMCs supplied cDNA or gDNA.

Authors' analysis steps: Amplification with reference gene primers provided the estimates of nucleated cell counts. The method was immunoSEQ multiplex PCR; TCRdb's version includes in-frame clones alone and lacks a portion of them. Clonal size and the V and J genes are those of that table, whereas D and trimming came from the DNA. The repertoire has under 250,000 clones, 92% of them found once; the top ten carry approximately 1.2%. Trimming cost V 0 bases and J 0 bases, with 11 bases left between them. The CDR3 sequence is 15 residues long. CDR1 and CDR2 from the germline V gene are SQVTM and ANQGSEA.

What was sequenced was peripheral blood. This sequence joins TRBV29-1 and TRBJ1-1, with D possibly matching TRBD1 (5 bases). The clonotype originates from a man aged 25-45 years with acute or convalescent COVID-19. The CDR3: CSVEDPGAMNTEAFF. The CDR3 region has the DNA TGCAGCGTTGAAGATCCTGGGGCTATGAACACTGAAGCTTTCTTT.